This TCR beta chain was sequenced in a study of T cell responses to AZD1222 COVID-19 vaccine. Study context: Second doses at about 4 or about 12 weeks were pooled. Study-wide results and limits: Regions 160-218 and 743-854 dominated among vaccine-associated CD4 TCRs spanning spike.

Germline CDR1 is MDHEN and CDR2 is SYDVKM. Deletions cut 8 bases from V and 5 bases from J, with 13 bases between. This CDR3 comprises 12 residues. Repertoires were generated with immunoSEQ multiplex PCR, while TCRdb's copy carries only in-frame clones and drops some. The sample lists about 110,000 clones, around nine tenths seen once, with around 3.2% in the top ten. In regard to this clone: Its antigen is not known.

The gene calls are TRBV28 and TRBJ2-7, with D unclear. This TCR came from an adult in good health. The source was peripheral blood, collected on day 0 of AZD1222 vaccination. Written as DNA, the CDR3 is TGTGCCAGCCGAATAGGCAGCAACGAGCAGTACTTC. It codes for CASRIGSNEQYF.